The 21 T cell receptor beta chains below come from one sample, sequenced in a study of Graves' ophthalmopathy and Graves' hyperthyroidism. The study amplified TCR beta CDR3 regions using RNA transcripts. First-round RT-PCR employed HTBI primers, with a second-round multiplex PCR after it. In TCRdb, the multiplex PCR reads were re-called with MiXCR into one record per CDR3 protein. This sample has around 400,000 distinct CDR3 sequences, with under 25% found just once. Sequencing input: peripheral blood. The receptors come from a woman aged 18-29 years with stable Graves' hyperthyroidism.

The chain has TRBV28 and TRBJ2-7; 7 bases align to TRBD1. After removal of 7 bases from V and 2 bases from J, the junction contained 5 bases not matched to a gene. The CDR3 has 13 amino acids. From germline, CDR1 is MDHEN and CDR2 SYDVKM. DNA for the CDR3: TGTGCCAGCACGACAGGGCGTCCCTACGAGCAGTACTTC. Encoded protein: CASTTGRPYEQYF.

CDR3 nucleotide sequence: TGCAGTGCTAAGCGGCTAGCGGGAGATGGGGGAGAGACCCAGTACTTC. Translating it yields CSAKRLAGDGGETQYF. The rearrangement uses TRBV20-1 and TRBJ2-5, with 10 bases aligning to TRBD2. The germline gives CDR1 DFQATT, CDR2 SNEGSKA (reference sequence). V shed 4 bases, J shed 4 bases, and the junction held 12 bases outside the gene matches. The CDR3 spans 16 residues.

This clonotype was detected many times. V and J are TRBV6-1 and TRBJ2-2; D gene uncertain. CDR1 and CDR2 from the germline V gene are MNHNS and SASEGT. V was shortened by 2 bases and J by 2 bases, with 6 bases between the two germline ends. The CDR3 extends over 14 amino acids. As DNA, the CDR3 is TGTGCCAGCAGTGAACGCCTAAACACCGGGGAGCTGTTTTTT. It translates to CASSERLNTGELFF.

This clonotype was recorded at least ten times. J is TRBJ1-6 and V is TRBV29-1; 9 bases line up with TRBD1. With V trimmed by 6 bases and J by 7 bases, 7 bases remained unmatched. This CDR3 spans 14 amino acids. Germline CDR1 and CDR2: SQVTM and ANQGSEA. CDR3 DNA: TGCAGCGTACAGGAGACAGGGGGGAATTCACCCCTCCACTTT. Encoded protein: CSVQETGGNSPLHF.

This clonotype has at least ten counts. This chain uses TRBV28 with TRBJ2-7; possibly TRBD1 for D (6 bases). V lost 7 bases and J 4 bases, leaving 17 bases between the germline ends. The CDR3 has 14 residues. Germline V gene lookup returns CDR1 MDHEN and CDR2 SYDVKM. CDR3 bases: TGTGCCAGCAACCCTTTACAGGGTGTTTACGAGCAGTACTTC. Its protein product is CASNPLQGVYEQYF.

There are many counts of this clonotype. The chain has TRBV28 and TRBJ1-5; TRBD1 matches at 7 bases. CDR1 is MDHEN, CDR2 SYDVKM, per germline. The CDR3 is 16 residues long. The trim removed 3 bases at V and 0 bases at J, leaving 5 bases unmatched. Written as DNA, the CDR3 is TGTGCCAGCAGTTTTGGCCGGGACAGTAGCAATCAGCCCCAGCATTTT. This sequence encodes CASSFGRDSSNQPQHF.

This clonotype appeared a few times. The gene calls are TRBV30 and TRBJ1-1, with a tentative D call TRBD1 (5 bases). The CDR3 consists of 13 residues. Germline-derived CDR1 and CDR2 are GTSNPN and SVGIG (reference sequence). The ends were cut back, 3 bases at V and 0 bases at J, with 8 bases in the middle. CDR3 nucleotides: TGTGCCTGGAGGGGGCTTATGAACACTGAAGCTTTCTTT. Residues: CAWRGLMNTEAFF. The whole variable domain, remainder taken from reference TRBV30 and TRBJ1-1, is SQTIHQWPATLVQPVGSPLSLECTVEGTSNPNLYWYRQAAGRGLQLLFYSVGIGQISSEVPQNLSASRPQDRQFILSSKKLLLSDSGFYLCAWRGLMNTEAFFGQGTRLTVV.

This clonotype was seen at least ten times. This chain connects TRBV7-9 to TRBJ2-5; TRBD2 aligns across 7 bases. Germline V gene lookup returns CDR1 SEHNR and CDR2 FQNEAQ (reference sequence). The CDR3 length is 15 residues. J was trimmed by 3 bases and V by 1 base; bases with no gene match: 5. DNA for the CDR3: TGTGCCAGCAGCTTAGGAGCGGGACGGGAAGAGACCCAGTACTTC. Its translation: CASSLGAGREETQYF.

This clonotype has a count of ten or more. The V gene is TRBV6-1, the J gene TRBJ2-7, with 8 bases identical to TRBD2. V trimming: 0 bases; J trimming: 0 bases; junction bases outside the gene matches: 1. The CDR3 totals 15 residues. Germline CDR1 reads MNHNS; CDR2 reads SASEGT. The CDR3 DNA is TGTGCCAGCAGTGAAGCGAGCGGGAGCTCCTACGAGCAGTACTTC. Translating it yields CASSEASGSSYEQYF.

This clonotype has at least ten counts. V and J are TRBV20-1 and TRBJ2-5; 10 bases match TRBD2. The CDR3 consists of 16 residues. Losses at the gene ends were 3 bases for V and 7 bases for J; bases not matched to a gene: 14. Germline CDR1 DFQATT, CDR2 SNEGSKA (reference sequence). This CDR3 reads CSASGSGAGGPVTQYF. As DNA, the CDR3 is TGCAGTGCTAGCGGGAGTGGAGCGGGAGGGCCGGTGACCCAGTACTTC.

The gene calls are TRBV12-3 or TRBV12-4 and TRBJ2-7; TRBD2 matches 8 bases. This CDR3 is 16 amino acids long. Trimming took 2 bases from V and 6 from J; bases not matched to a gene: 12. The CDR3: CASSLILLTSDREQYF. The DNA of the CDR3 is TGTGCCAGCAGTTTAATTTTGTTGACTAGCGACCGCGAGCAGTACTTC.

DNA of the CDR3: TGCGCCAGCCAGGCAGAGACTAGCGGTTACGAGCAGTACTTC. This encodes CASQAETSGYEQYF. V and J are TRBV5-1 and TRBJ2-7; TRBD2 matches 9 bases. V was clipped by 7 bases and J by 4 bases; unmatched bases: 9. The CDR3 contains 14 residues. Germline values: CDR1 SGHRS, CDR2 YFSETQ. Variable domain in full (rest from reference TRBV5-1 and TRBJ2-7): KAGVTQTPRYLIKTRGQQVTLSCSPISGHRSVSWYQQTPGQGLQFLFEYFSETQRNKGNFPGRFSGRQFSNSRSEMNVSTLELGDSALYLCASQAETSGYEQYFGPGTRLTVT.

In this sample, this clonotype turned up a few times. The chain employs TRBV20-1 and TRBJ1-5, with TRBD1 identical over 8 bases. This CDR3 region has 16 residues. CDR1 is DFQATT, CDR2 SNEGSKA, per germline (reference sequence). The trim removed 4 bases at V and 0 bases at J, leaving 8 bases unmatched. The CDR3 loop is CSATRRGLLSNQPQHF. For the CDR3, the DNA is TGCAGTGCTACACGCAGGGGGCTCCTTAGCAATCAGCCCCAGCATTTT.

This clonotype has ten or more counts. The V and J genes are TRBV28 and TRBJ1-2, with 8 bases lining up with TRBD1. V was clipped by 5 bases and J by 4 bases; unmatched bases: 9. Germline V lookup: CDR1 MDHEN, CDR2 SYDVKM. CDR3 length equals 15 residues. CDR3 in DNA: TGTGCCAGCAGTCTGACAGGGGACAACCTCTATGGCTACACCTTC. Translation gives CASSLTGDNLYGYTF.

This clonotype was detected a few times. The chain has TRBV6-5 and TRBJ2-5; 9 positions match TRBD1. With 0 bases clipped from V and 2 bases from J, the junction kept 4 bases outside the gene matches. The CDR3 contains 16 residues. Germline V CDR1 and CDR2: MNHEY, SVGAGI. This chain's CDR3 is CASSYSGTGWQETQYF. The CDR3, as DNA: TGTGCCAGCAGTTACTCGGGGACAGGGTGGCAAGAGACCCAGTACTTC.

V gene TRBV2 combines with J gene TRBJ2-5, with D possibly TRBD2 on 5 matching bases. The CDR3 consists of 14 residues. The germline V gene encodes CDR1 SNHLY and CDR2 FYNNEI. V was trimmed by 5 bases and J by 1 base, leaving 11 bases between them. The CDR3 is CASSLFEGQETQYF. CDR3 bases: TGTGCCAGCAGTTTATTCGAGGGCCAAGAGACCCAGTACTTC.

This clonotype was detected ten times or more. CDR3 residues: CASSHQNTEAFF. For the CDR3, the DNA is TGTGCCAGCAGTCATCAGAACACTGAAGCTTTCTTT. V is TRBV27 and J is TRBJ1-1; D not certain. Germline V CDR1 and CDR2: MNHEY, SMNVEV (reference sequence). The CDR3 consists of 12 residues. V gave up 5 bases and J gave up 1 base, with 5 bases separating them.

This clonotype was detected many times. The chain joins TRBV9 to TRBJ1-2, with TRBD1 matching over 7 bases. Germline values: CDR1 SGDLS, CDR2 YYNGEE. The trim removed 0 bases at V and 8 bases at J, leaving 19 bases unmatched. The CDR3 covers 18 residues. The CDR3 loop reads CASSVGAAGTDHVRGYTF. In nucleotides, the CDR3 is TGTGCCAGCAGCGTAGGAGCGGCCGGGACAGACCATGTTCGGGGCTACACCTTC.

This clonotype was seen at least ten times. The V gene is TRBV24-1, the J gene TRBJ2-7; TRBD1 agrees at 8 bases. The CDR3 has 15 residues. Germline assignment: CDR1 KGHDR and CDR2 SFDVKD. The V and J ends lost 2 bases and 4 bases, in that order; junction bases with no gene match: 6. CDR3 bases: TGTGCCACCAGTGATTCAACAGGGGGACTTTACGAGCAGTACTTC. Its translation is CATSDSTGGLYEQYF.

Ten or more counts support this clonotype. The genes are TRBV12-3 or TRBV12-4 and TRBJ1-1; D ambiguous. Deletions cut 3 bases from V and 4 bases from J, with 9 bases between. CDR3 length equals 13 residues. The CDR3: CASSFPGLTEAFF. CDR3 DNA: TGTGCCAGCAGTTTTCCTGGGCTCACTGAAGCTTTCTTT.

This clonotype has at least ten counts. The chain carries TRBV20-1 and TRBJ2-7; no reliable D call. The CDR3 consists of 13 residues. The germline V and J ends were trimmed by 3 bases and 2 bases, with 11 bases remaining between them. Germline V gene data show CDR1 as DFQATT and CDR2 as SNEGSKA (reference sequence). CDR3 in amino acids: CSARESSAYEQYF. For the CDR3, the DNA is TGCAGTGCTAGGGAGTCCTCCGCCTACGAGCAGTACTTC.